This note documents a single T cell receptor (beta chain) sequence. The antigen is unknown. This sample is drawn from a study of molecular identifiers for immune sequencing clone quantification. Study-wide background: Five portions were made in replicates from RNA of around 20,000 or 100,000 naive CD8 cells, and four underwent sequencing. Study conclusions and caveats: Effector cells kept over 99% of their molecules in clones above 20 RNA copies, while naive cells kept under 1% there. In a background of roughly 970,000 naive cells, spiked Jurkat TCR RNA from one cell was reportedly detectable.

Trimming pared 2 bases from V and 5 bases from J, leaving 9 bases between. The CDR3 has 13 amino acids. Generation of bulk TCR libraries relied on previously described methods and listed TCR primers. MiXCR was run by TCRdb on the PCR reads, yielding one entry per CDR3 protein. The repertoire consists of approximately 630,000 distinct CDR3 sequences, with 25% occurring once and the leading ten covering 0.7% to 0.95%. V usage is TRBV12-3 or TRBV12-4 and J usage is TRBJ2-5; unclear D gene. Specimen: naive CD8+ T cells from blood, with Jurkat cell RNA spiked in. Indicated subset: FACS-sorted CD8+CD4-CCR7+CD45RA+ naive T cells. This clonotype originated in a human donor in good health. Some libraries in this study had Jurkat cell RNA spiked in. CDR3 bases: TGTGCCAGCAGTTTAATGGGGATGGAGACCCAGTACTTC. Amino acid sequence: CASSLMGMETQYF.